This T cell receptor (beta chain) was captured by sequencing in a study of blood T cell repertoires in COVID-19. Study-wide background: The United States, Italy and Spain supplied acute and convalescent COVID-19 samples.

V lost 4 bases, J lost 5 bases, and 8 bases lay in between. The CDR3 totals 12 residues. Germline V gene lookup returns CDR1 SGHDT and CDR2 YYEEEE. As originally analysed: Researchers report that nucleated cell counts were estimated from reference gene primer amplification. Using immunoSEQ multiplex PCR, the repertoire was profiled, and TCRdb retains in-frame clones only, with some absent. The D gene and trimming were derived from the DNA, and the V and J assignments and clone size from that table. The sample contains nearly 40,000 clones, roughly 78% of which appear only once. Sample: peripheral blood. The TCR was taken from a man older than 75 with active or convalescent COVID-19. This sequence joins TRBV5-6 and TRBJ2-3; no reliable D call. CDR3 sequence (DNA): TGTGCCAGCAGCGAGGTGTTAGATACGCAGTATTTT. As protein: CASSEVLDTQYF. The full variable domain, with the rest looked up from reference TRBV5-6 and TRBJ2-3, is DAGVTQSPTHLIKTRGQQVTLRCSPKSGHDTVSWYQQALGQGPQFIFQYYEEEERQRGNFPDRFSGHQFPNYSSELNVNALLLGDSALYLCASSEVLDTQYFGPGTRLTVL.